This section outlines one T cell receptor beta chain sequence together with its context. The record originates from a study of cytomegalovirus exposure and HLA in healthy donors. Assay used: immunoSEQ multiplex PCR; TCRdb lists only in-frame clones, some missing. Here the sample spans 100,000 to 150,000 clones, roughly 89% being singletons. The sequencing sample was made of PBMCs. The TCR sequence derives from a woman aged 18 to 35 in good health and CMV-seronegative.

The CDR3 protein is CASSLSRGSTDTQYF. CDR3 bases: TGTGCCAGCAGCTTAAGTAGGGGGAGCACAGATACGCAGTATTTT. The chain combines TRBV11-3 with TRBJ2-3, with D possibly being TRBD1 (6 bases). Germline V gene lookup returns CDR1 SGHNT and CDR2 YENEEA. The CDR3 has 15 amino acids. V lost 2 bases and J 0 bases, leaving 9 bases between the germline ends.